This T cell receptor beta chain emerged from a study of blood T cell repertoires in COVID-19 (dated by TCRdb to about 2020). As for the study more broadly: Collaborator samples came from the United States, Italy and Spain and covered acute and convalescent phases of COVID-19. The material from the prospective study consisted of cDNA or gDNA derived from T cells, B-cell-depleted T cells, or PBMCs. The dataset comprised deeply sampled blood TCRbeta repertoires from subjects exposed to, actively infected with, or recovered from COVID-19. The repertoires were released in a freely available public database intended as a resource for research on the immune response to SARS-CoV-2. The samples were drawn from the first 160 participants of the ongoing ImmuneRACE study and from some 1,300 subjects provided by 6 global collaborators. Sample metadata almost always included a de-identified subject ID, COVID-19 status, age in years and sex. Where HLA class I and class II types were available, the types were taken from metadata supplied by the sample provider, not from assay-based typing. Overall study outcomes, separate from this receptor: The quantity of clinical and demographic metadata differed by source and by participant and was supplied without curation.

The immunoSEQ Assay, a bias-controlled multiplex PCR, was used to amplify TCRbeta CDR3 regions from genomic DNA. On the study's bioinformatics: The number of nucleated cells in each sample was estimated from the amplification of reference gene primers within the assay. Sequence reads were collapsed and filtered to measure the absolute abundance of every unique TCRbeta CDR3 rearrangement. For each sample, productive Simpson clonality was calculated as the square root of Simpson's diversity index over productive rearrangements. TCRdb carries this immuneACCESS record with in-frame sequences only. Its versions omit some clonotypes, under half of them owing to an unresolved V gene in the studies checked, with the rest unexplained. That table gives V, J and clone size, and the DNA gave D and trimming. The sample table lists 200,000 to 300,000 clones, around nine tenths of them with a count of one. Of the sample, roughly 2% is held by the ten largest clones.

Whole blood was collected in K2EDTA tubes by collaborating institutions according to the institutions' own protocols. For TCRbeta analysis, collaborators shipped samples as frozen whole blood, isolated PBMCs, or DNA extracted from either of those sample types. A remark on this clone: What this receptor recognizes is not known. Base qualities were left out, and no much larger clone turns up one base away.

Unmatched junction bases come to 5, with V trimmed by 5 bases and J by 4 bases. In the germline V gene, CDR1 corresponds to MNHEY and CDR2 to SVGEGT. From cysteine to phenylalanine, the CDR3 is 15 amino acids long. Of all the DNA, just the CDR3 is kept, 45 bases in frame from base 1. The receptor was derived from a man aged 30 to 45 with active or convalescent COVID-19. The V gene is TRBV6-2 or TRBV6-3 and the J gene is TRBJ2-3; a stretch of 11 junction bases matches TRBD2. The material sequenced was peripheral blood. The CDR3 sequence is CASSRDSGGADTQYF. The sequenced DNA is TGTGCCAGCAGTCGCGATAGCGGGGGGGCAGATACGCAGTATTTT.